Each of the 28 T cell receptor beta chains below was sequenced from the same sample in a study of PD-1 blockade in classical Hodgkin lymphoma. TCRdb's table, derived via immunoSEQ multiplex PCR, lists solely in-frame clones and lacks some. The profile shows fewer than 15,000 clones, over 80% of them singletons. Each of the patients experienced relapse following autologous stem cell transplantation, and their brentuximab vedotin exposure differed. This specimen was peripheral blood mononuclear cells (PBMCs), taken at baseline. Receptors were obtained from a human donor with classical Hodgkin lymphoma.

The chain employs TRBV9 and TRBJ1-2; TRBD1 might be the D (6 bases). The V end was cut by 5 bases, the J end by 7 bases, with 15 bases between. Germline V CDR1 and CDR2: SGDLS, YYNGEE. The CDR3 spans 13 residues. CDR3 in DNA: TGTGCCAGCAGTCAAACAGGGCTAGGTGGCTACACCTTC. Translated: CASSQTGLGGYTF.

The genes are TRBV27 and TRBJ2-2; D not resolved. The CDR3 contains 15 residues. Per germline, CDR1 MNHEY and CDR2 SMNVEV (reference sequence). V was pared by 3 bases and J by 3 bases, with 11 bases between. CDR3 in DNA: TGTGCCAGCAGTTTGTTGACGCCTTACACCGGGGAGCTGTTTTTT. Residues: CASSLLTPYTGELFF.

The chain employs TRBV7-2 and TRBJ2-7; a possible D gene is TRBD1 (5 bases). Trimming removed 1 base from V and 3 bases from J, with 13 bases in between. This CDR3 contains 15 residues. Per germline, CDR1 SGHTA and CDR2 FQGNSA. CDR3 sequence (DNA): TGTGCCAGCAGCTTAGGTGGGGATAGGGGCTACGAGCAGTACTTC. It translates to CASSLGGDRGYEQYF.

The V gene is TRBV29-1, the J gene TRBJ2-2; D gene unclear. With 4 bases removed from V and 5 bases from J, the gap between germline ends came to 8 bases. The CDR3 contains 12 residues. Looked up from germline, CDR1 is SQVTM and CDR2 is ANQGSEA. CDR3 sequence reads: CSVGSATGELFF. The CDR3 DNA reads TGCAGCGTTGGAAGCGCAACCGGGGAGCTGTTTTTT.

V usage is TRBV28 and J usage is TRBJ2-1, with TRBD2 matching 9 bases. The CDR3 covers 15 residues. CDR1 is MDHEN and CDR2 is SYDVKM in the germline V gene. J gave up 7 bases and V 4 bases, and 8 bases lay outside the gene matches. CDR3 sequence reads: CASSYDSGSGNEQFF. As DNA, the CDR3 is TGTGCCAGCAGTTATGATAGCGGGAGCGGAAATGAGCAGTTCTTC.

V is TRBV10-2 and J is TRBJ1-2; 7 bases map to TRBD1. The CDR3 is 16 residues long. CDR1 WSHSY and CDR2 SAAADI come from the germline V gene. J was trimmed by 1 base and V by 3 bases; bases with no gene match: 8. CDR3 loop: CASSEGSRGFNYGYTF. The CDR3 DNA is TGCGCCAGCAGTGAAGGGAGCAGGGGGTTTAACTATGGCTACACCTTC.

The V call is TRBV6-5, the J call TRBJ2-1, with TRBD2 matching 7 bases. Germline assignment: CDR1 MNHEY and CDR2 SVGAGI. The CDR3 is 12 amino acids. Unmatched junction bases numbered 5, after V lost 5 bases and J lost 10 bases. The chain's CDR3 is CASSRAGKEQFF. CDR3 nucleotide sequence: TGTGCCAGCAGTAGAGCGGGAAAAGAGCAGTTCTTC.

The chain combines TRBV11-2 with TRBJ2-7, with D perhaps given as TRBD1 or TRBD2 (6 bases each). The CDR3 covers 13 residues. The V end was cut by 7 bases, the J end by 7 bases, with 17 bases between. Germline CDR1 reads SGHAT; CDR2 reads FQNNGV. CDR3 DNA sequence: TGTGCCAGCACGGGGGCCCGGCTCGGGGAGCAGTACTTC. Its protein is CASTGARLGEQYF.

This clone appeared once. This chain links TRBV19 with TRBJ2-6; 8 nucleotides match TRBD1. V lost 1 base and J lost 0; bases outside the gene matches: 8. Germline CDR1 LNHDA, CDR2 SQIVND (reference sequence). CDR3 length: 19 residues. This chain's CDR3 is CASSIGGGQGRSGANVLTF. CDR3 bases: TGTGCCAGTAGTATAGGGGGAGGACAGGGTCGCTCTGGGGCCAACGTCCTGACTTTC.

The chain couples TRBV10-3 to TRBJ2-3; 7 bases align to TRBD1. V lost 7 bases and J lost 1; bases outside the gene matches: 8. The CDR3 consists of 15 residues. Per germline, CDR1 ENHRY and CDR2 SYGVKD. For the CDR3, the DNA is TGTGCCATCACCCCCGGAACAGGGGGCACAGATACGCAGTATTTT. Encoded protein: CAITPGTGGTDTQYF.

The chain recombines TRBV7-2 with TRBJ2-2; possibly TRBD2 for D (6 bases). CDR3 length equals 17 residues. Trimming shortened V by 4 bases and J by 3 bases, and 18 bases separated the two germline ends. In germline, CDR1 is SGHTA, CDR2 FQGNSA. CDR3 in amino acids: CASSWRGSQGHTGELFF. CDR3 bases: TGTGCCAGCAGCTGGCGGGGATCGCAGGGCCACACCGGGGAGCTGTTTTTT. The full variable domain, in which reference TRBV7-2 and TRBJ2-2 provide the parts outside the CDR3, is GAGVSQSPSNKVTEKGKDVELRCDPISGHTALYWYRQSLGQGLEFLIYFQGNSAPDKSGLPSDRFSAERTGGSVSTLTIQRTQQEDSAVYLCASSWRGSQGHTGELFFGEGSRLTVL.

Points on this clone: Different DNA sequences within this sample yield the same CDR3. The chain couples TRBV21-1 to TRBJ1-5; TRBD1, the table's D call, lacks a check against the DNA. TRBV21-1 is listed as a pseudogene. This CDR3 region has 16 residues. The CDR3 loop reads CASSKGQLTSNQPQHF. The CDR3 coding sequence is TGTGCCAGCAGCAAAGGACAGCTAACAAGCAATCAGCCCCAGCATTTT.

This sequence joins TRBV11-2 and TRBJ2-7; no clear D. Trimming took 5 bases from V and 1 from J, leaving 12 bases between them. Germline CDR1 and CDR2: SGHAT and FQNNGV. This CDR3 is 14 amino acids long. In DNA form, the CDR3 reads TGTGCCAGCAGCCGATCGGGCCGATCCTACGAGCAGTACTTC. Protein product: CASSRSGRSYEQYF.

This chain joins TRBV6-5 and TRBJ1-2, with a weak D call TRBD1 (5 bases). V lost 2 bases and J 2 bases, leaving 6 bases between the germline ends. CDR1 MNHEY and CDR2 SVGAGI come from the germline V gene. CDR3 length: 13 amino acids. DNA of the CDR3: TGTGCCAGCAGTTACGGGGGGAACTATGGCTACACCTTC. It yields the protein CASSYGGNYGYTF.

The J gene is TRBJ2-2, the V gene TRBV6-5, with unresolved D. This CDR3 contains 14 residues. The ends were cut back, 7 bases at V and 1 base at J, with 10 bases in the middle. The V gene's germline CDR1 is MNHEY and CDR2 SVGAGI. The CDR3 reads CASTPRWNTGELFF. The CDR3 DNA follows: TGTGCCAGCACCCCTCGCTGGAACACCGGGGAGCTGTTTTTT.

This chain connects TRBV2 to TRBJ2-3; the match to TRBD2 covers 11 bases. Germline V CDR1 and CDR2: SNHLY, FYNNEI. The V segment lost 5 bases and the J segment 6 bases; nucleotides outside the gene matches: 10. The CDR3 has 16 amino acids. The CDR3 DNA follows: TGTGCCAGCAGTAAAGGACTAGCGGGCCCTGGGGATACGCAGTATTTT. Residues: CASSKGLAGPGDTQYF.

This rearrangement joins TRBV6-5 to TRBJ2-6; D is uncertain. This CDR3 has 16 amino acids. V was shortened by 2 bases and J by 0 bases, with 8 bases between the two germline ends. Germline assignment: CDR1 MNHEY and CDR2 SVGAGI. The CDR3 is CASSYNLGSGANVLTF. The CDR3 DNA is TGTGCCAGCAGTTACAATTTGGGCTCTGGGGCCAACGTCCTGACTTTC.

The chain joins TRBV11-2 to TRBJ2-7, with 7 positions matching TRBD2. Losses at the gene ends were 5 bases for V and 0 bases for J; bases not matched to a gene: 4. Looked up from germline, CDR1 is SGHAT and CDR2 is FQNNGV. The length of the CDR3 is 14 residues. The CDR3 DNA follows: TGTGCCAGCAGCGCAACTAGCGTCTCCTACGAGCAGTACTTC. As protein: CASSATSVSYEQYF.

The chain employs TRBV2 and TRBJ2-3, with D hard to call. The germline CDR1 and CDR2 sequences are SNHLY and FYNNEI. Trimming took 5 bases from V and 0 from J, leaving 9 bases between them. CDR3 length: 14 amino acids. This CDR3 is CASSRDGSTDTQYF. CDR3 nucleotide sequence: TGTGCCAGCAGTAGGGATGGGAGCACAGATACGCAGTATTTT.

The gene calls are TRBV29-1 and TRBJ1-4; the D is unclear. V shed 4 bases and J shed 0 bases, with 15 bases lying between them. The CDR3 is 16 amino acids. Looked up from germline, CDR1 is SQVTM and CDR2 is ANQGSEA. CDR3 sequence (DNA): TGCAGCGTTGCCAGAGGGAGTCTCGCAACTAATGAAAAACTGTTTTTT. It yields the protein CSVARGSLATNEKLFF.

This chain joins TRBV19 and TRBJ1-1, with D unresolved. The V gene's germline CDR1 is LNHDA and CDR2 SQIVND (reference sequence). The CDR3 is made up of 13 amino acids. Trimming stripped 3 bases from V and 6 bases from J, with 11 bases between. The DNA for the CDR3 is TGTGCCAGTAGTATGTGGCCATCGGCTGAAGCTTTCTTT. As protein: CASSMWPSAEAFF.

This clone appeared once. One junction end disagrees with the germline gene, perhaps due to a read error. The CDR3 is CASSSWGRGMGSYNEQFF. The CDR3, as DNA: TGTGCTAGCAGCTCCTGGGGACGGGGGATGGGATCCTACAATGAGCAGTTCTTC. This rearrangement joins TRBV7-7 to TRBJ2-1; D possibly corresponds to TRBD2 (6 bases). This CDR3 has 18 residues. Germline values: CDR1 SSHAT, CDR2 FNYEAQ (reference sequence).

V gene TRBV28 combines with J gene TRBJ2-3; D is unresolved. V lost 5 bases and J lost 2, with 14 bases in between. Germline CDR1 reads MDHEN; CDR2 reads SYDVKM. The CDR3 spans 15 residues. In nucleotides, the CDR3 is TGTGCCAGCAGTCCGAGTGATACGGACACAGATACGCAGTATTTT. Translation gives CASSPSDTDTDTQYF.

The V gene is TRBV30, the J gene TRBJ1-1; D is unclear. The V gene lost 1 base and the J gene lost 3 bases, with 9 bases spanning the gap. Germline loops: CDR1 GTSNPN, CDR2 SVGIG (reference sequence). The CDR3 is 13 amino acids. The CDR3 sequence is CAWSGGPYTEAFF. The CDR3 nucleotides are TGTGCCTGGAGTGGTGGGCCGTACACTGAAGCTTTCTTT.

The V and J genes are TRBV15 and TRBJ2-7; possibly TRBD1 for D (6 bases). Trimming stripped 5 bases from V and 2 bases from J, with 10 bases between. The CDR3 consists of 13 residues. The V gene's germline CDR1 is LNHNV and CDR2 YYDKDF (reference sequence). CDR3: CATSGGHTYEQYF. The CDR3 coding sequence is TGTGCCACCAGCGGGGGACACACCTACGAGCAGTACTTC.

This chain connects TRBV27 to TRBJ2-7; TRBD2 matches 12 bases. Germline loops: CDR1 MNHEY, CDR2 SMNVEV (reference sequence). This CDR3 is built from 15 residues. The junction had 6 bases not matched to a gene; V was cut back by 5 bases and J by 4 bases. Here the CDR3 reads CASSLAGTSGYEQYF. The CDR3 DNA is TGTGCCAGCAGTCTAGCCGGGACTAGCGGGTACGAGCAGTACTTC.

The CDR3 bases are TGTGCCAGTAGTATACGGGACAGGGGCTACGAGCAGTACTTC. Translation gives CASSIRDRGYEQYF. The rearrangement links TRBV19 to TRBJ2-7, with 10 bases that match TRBD1. The V gene end was trimmed by 2 bases and the J gene end by 3 bases; junction bases not matched to a gene: 1. The CDR3 is made up of 14 amino acids. Germline assignment: CDR1 LNHDA and CDR2 SQIVND (reference sequence).

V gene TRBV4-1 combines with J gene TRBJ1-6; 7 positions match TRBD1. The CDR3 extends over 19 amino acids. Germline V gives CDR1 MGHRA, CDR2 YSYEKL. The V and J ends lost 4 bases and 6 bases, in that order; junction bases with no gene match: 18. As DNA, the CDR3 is TGCGCCAGCAGCCTCGAGCCTACAGGGGAGGTAGAGGGTAATTCACCCCTCCACTTT. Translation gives CASSLEPTGEVEGNSPLHF.